One and the same sample provided the 30 T cell receptor beta chains below, sequenced in a study of blood T cell repertoires in COVID-19. Sequencing used immunoSEQ multiplex PCR; TCRdb keeps in-frame clones, though not all of them. The sample shows 300,000 to 350,000 clones, approximately 83% of them seen only once. Sequencing input: PBMCs or T cells enriched from blood (not recorded which). Every receptor here comes from a man in his thirties or forties who had recovered from COVID-19.

V usage is TRBV5-8 and J usage is TRBJ1-6; D may be TRBD1 (5 bases). Germline V gene lookup returns CDR1 SGHTS and CDR2 YDEGEE. The CDR3 has 15 amino acids. V shed 4 bases and J shed 6 bases, with 14 bases lying between them. Here the CDR3 reads CASSPSGVPNSPLHF. The CDR3 nucleotides read TGTGCCAGCAGCCCCTCGGGGGTACCTAATTCACCCCTCCACTTT. Together with reference TRBV5-8 and TRBJ1-6, the CDR3 gives the full variable domain: EAGVTQSPTHLIKTRGQQATLRCSPISGHTSVYWYQQALGLGLQFLLWYDEGEERNRGNFPPRFSGRQFPNYSSELNVNALELEDSALYLCASSPSGVPNSPLHFGNGTRLTVT.

This clone was observed a few times. The gene calls are TRBV6-5 and TRBJ2-5; TRBD2 matches at 7 bases. The V gene's germline CDR1 is MNHEY and CDR2 SVGAGI. This CDR3 contains 14 residues. J was trimmed by 5 bases and V by 7 bases; bases with no gene match: 10. In nucleotides, the CDR3 is TGTGCCAGCATGCTAGCGGCCAAAAGGGAGACCCAGTACTTC. Protein sequence: CASMLAAKRETQYF.

The rearrangement uses TRBV5-1 and TRBJ1-2; D ambiguous. The CDR3 consists of 14 residues. The V and J ends lost 0 bases and 8 bases respectively, with 14 bases between them. The germline V gene has CDR1 SGHRS and CDR2 YFSETQ. CDR3 in DNA: TGCGCCAGCAGCTTGGTCTCCAGTTCTCGAGGCTACACCTTC. Protein product: CASSLVSSSRGYTF.

The gene calls are TRBV7-8 and TRBJ1-1; 7 bases match TRBD1. The germline CDR1 and CDR2 sequences are SGHVS and FQNEAQ. V was pared by 0 bases and J by 11 bases, with 6 bases of the junction left unmatched. CDR3 size: 13 residues. The CDR3 DNA sequence: TGTGCCAGCAGCTTAGCGGGACAGAATAGGGCTTTCTTT. Its protein product is CASSLAGQNRAFF. The full variable domain, rest sourced from reference TRBV7-8 and TRBJ1-1, is GAGVSQSPRYKVAKRGQDVALRCDPISGHVSLFWYQQALGQGPEFLTYFQNEAQLDKSGLPSDRFFAERPEGSVSTLKIQRTQQEDSAVYLCASSLAGQNRAFFGQGTRLTVV.

The CDR3 reads CATGTGASGELFF. CDR3 sequence (DNA): TGTGCCACCGGGACAGGGGCGTCCGGGGAGCTGTTTTTT. This chain connects TRBV10-3 to TRBJ2-2, with 10 bases identical to TRBD1. Germline CDR1 ENHRY, CDR2 SYGVKD. V was clipped by 10 bases and J by 6 bases; unmatched bases: 5. There are 13 residues in the CDR3.

The V and J genes are TRBV19 and TRBJ1-5, with D possibly matching TRBD1 (5 bases). The CDR3 is 15 amino acids. The V end was cut by 2 bases, the J end by 2 bases, with 10 bases between. In germline, CDR1 is LNHDA, CDR2 SQIVND (reference sequence). The CDR3 DNA follows: TGTGCCAGTAGTATACGTGGGGGGGGCAATCAGCCCCAGCATTTT. Translating it yields CASSIRGGGNQPQHF.

This clone was seen only a few times. The chain couples TRBV6-2 or TRBV6-3 to TRBJ1-1; D perhaps matches TRBD1 (6 bases). V shed 6 bases and J shed 8 bases, with 10 bases lying between them. Germline CDR1 MNHEY, CDR2 SVGEGT. The CDR3 covers 11 residues. CDR3 DNA: TGTGCCAGCAGCCACGGGACAGAAGCTTTCTTT. Its translation: CASSHGTEAFF.

The CDR3 region has the DNA TGTGCCAGCAGCCCGGAGGCTAGTTCGCCTACCGGGGAGCTGTTTTTT. Amino acids: CASSPEASSPTGELFF. The chain has TRBV9 and TRBJ2-2; possibly TRBD2 for D (5 bases). This CDR3 region has 16 residues. The V end lost 4 bases, the J end lost 5 bases, and 18 bases lay between the germline ends. CDR1 and CDR2 (germline): SGDLS, YYNGEE. The full variable domain, rest sourced from reference TRBV9 and TRBJ2-2, is DSGVTQTPKHLITATGQRVTLRCSPRSGDLSVYWYQQSLDQGLQFLIQYYNGEERAKGNILERFSAQQFPDLHSELNLSSLELGDSALYFCASSPEASSPTGELFFGEGSRLTVL.

The chain couples TRBV5-1 to TRBJ1-1; tentative D call: TRBD1 (5 bases). Trimming pared 0 bases from V and 0 bases from J, leaving 9 bases between. The CDR3 has 15 residues. The germline gives CDR1 SGHRS, CDR2 YFSETQ. The CDR3 here is CASSLVPGLNTEAFF. In nucleotides, the CDR3 is TGCGCCAGCAGCTTGGTCCCAGGGTTGAACACTGAAGCTTTCTTT.

J is TRBJ1-6 and V is TRBV12-3 or TRBV12-4, with D tentatively TRBD1 (6 bases). With 8 bases removed from V and 7 bases from J, the gap between germline ends came to 12 bases. This CDR3 spans 13 amino acids. This CDR3 is CASLGQINSPLHF. The DNA of the CDR3 is TGTGCCAGCTTAGGACAGATAAATTCACCCCTCCACTTT.

This clone was recorded only once. V gene TRBV2 combines with J gene TRBJ2-5, with a tentative D call TRBD1 (5 bases). The CDR3 is 13 residues long. V was cut by 7 bases and J by 7 bases, with 16 bases left in between. Germline values: CDR1 SNHLY, CDR2 FYNNEI. This CDR3 is CASNKEYQGTQYF. DNA for the CDR3: TGTGCCAGCAATAAGGAATACCAGGGGACCCAGTACTTC.

The rearrangement links TRBV25-1 to TRBJ1-3; 7 nucleotides match TRBD1. CDR3 length equals 15 residues. Per germline, CDR1 MGHDK and CDR2 SYGVNS. V shed 8 bases and J 3 bases; nucleotides not matched to a gene: 10. The CDR3 nucleotides read TGTGCCAGCCGCCCCGGGACAGAACTTGGAAACACCATATATTTT. Translating it yields CASRPGTELGNTIYF.

J is TRBJ2-3 and V is TRBV7-9, with 7 positions matching TRBD2. The CDR3 extends over 16 amino acids. In germline, CDR1 is SEHNR, CDR2 FQNEAQ (reference sequence). The V segment lost 3 bases and the J segment 0 bases; nucleotides outside the gene matches: 6. The CDR3 loop is CASSLGLAESTDTQYF. CDR3 coding DNA: TGTGCCAGCAGCTTGGGCCTAGCGGAGAGCACAGATACGCAGTATTTT.

V and J are TRBV10-3 and TRBJ2-1, with 11 positions matching TRBD2. The V gene end was trimmed by 0 bases and the J gene end by 0 bases; junction bases not matched to a gene: 7. The CDR3 is 19 amino acids. Germline-derived CDR1 and CDR2 are ENHRY and SYGVKD. For the CDR3, the DNA is TGTGCCATCAGTGAGTCCACTAGCGGGGGCCCAATCTCCTACAATGAGCAGTTCTTC. As protein: CAISESTSGGPISYNEQFF.

This chain joins TRBV4-1 and TRBJ1-2; D uncertain. This CDR3 contains 14 residues. Germline V gene sequence: CDR1 MGHRA, CDR2 YSYEKL. With 2 bases removed from V and 2 bases from J, the gap between germline ends came to 9 bases. CDR3 bases: TGCGCCAGCAGCCAAAGTAGTCGGAACTATGGCTACACCTTC. This encodes CASSQSSRNYGYTF.

In regard to this clone: The junction departs from the called germline gene at one end, perhaps through a read error. The CDR3 DNA sequence: TGTGCTAGCAGCCTAGGGGGCATTGCGGGGGATAGCACAGATACGCAGTATTTT. Translating it yields CASSLGGIAGDSTDTQYF. The J gene is TRBJ2-3, the V gene TRBV7-7; D might be TRBD1 or TRBD2, each matching 7 bases. The CDR3 length is 18 residues. Germline values: CDR1 SSHAT, CDR2 FNYEAQ (reference sequence).

The V and J genes are TRBV15 and TRBJ2-5; TRBD2 aligns across 11 bases. Per germline, CDR1 LNHNV and CDR2 YYDKDF (reference sequence). The junction had 5 bases not matched to a gene; V was cut back by 0 bases and J by 5 bases. The CDR3 has 16 amino acids. CDR3 residues: CATSREVAGGRETQYF. CDR3 nucleotides: TGTGCCACCAGCAGAGAAGTAGCGGGGGGGCGGGAGACCCAGTACTTC. Using reference TRBV15 and TRBJ2-5 for the parts outside the CDR3, the full variable domain is DAMVIQNPRYQVTQFGKPVTLSCSQTLNHNVMYWYQQKSSQAPKLLFHYYDKDFNNEADTPDNFQSRRPNTSFCFLDIRSPGLGDTAMYLCATSREVAGGRETQYFGPGTRLLVL.

V is TRBV10-3 and J is TRBJ2-5, with D possibly TRBD2 on 7 matching bases. This CDR3 has 14 amino acids. Germline V gives CDR1 ENHRY, CDR2 SYGVKD. V lost 5 bases and J lost 5, with 15 bases in between. CDR3 protein: CAISPSGGAETQYF. CDR3 in DNA: TGTGCCATCAGTCCCTCTGGGGGGGCCGAGACCCAGTACTTC.

This rearrangement joins TRBV5-4 to TRBJ2-2; 8 bases match TRBD2. Trimming removed 5 bases from V and 7 bases from J; junction bases left unmatched: 7. The CDR3 spans 14 residues. Germline values: CDR1 SGHNT, CDR2 YYREEE (reference sequence). CDR3 DNA: TGTGCCAGCAGTCACGGACTAGCTGGCGGGGAGCTGTTTTTT. Its protein is CASSHGLAGGELFF.

The chain couples TRBV7-2 to TRBJ1-4; TRBD1 matches 7 bases. CDR3 length: 15 residues. Germline CDR1 and CDR2: SGHTA and FQGNSA. J was trimmed by 0 bases and V by 3 bases; bases with no gene match: 1. CDR3 nucleotide sequence: TGTGCCAGCAGCTTTGGACAGGCAACTAATGAAAAACTGTTTTTT. Encoded protein: CASSFGQATNEKLFF.

The chain uses TRBV7-8 and TRBJ2-7; D is uncertain. Germline-derived CDR1 and CDR2 are SGHVS and FQNEAQ. Trimming shortened V by 1 base and J by 5 bases, and 15 bases separated the two germline ends. CDR3 size: 15 residues. In nucleotides, the CDR3 is TGTGCCAGCAGCTTAGAGTCGATAGTGAACCACGAGCAGTACTTC. Amino acids: CASSLESIVNHEQYF.

The chain uses TRBV4-3 and TRBJ2-7; 7 positions agree with TRBD1. The germline CDR1 and CDR2 sequences are LGHNA and YSLEER. CDR3 size: 15 residues. V shed 4 bases and J 3 bases; nucleotides not matched to a gene: 9. CDR3 nucleotides: TGCGCCAGCAGCCGCGACGGGACAGCATTCTACGAGCAGTACTTC. Amino acids: CASSRDGTAFYEQYF.

The chain links TRBV6-5 to TRBJ1-4; TRBD1 aligns across 8 bases. The germline V gene encodes CDR1 MNHEY and CDR2 SVGAGI. Trimming removed 6 bases from V and 3 bases from J; junction bases left unmatched: 6. The CDR3 is made up of 15 amino acids. For the CDR3, the DNA is TGTGCCAGCAGGTTTGACAGGGGACCTAATGAAAAACTGTTTTTT. Amino acid sequence: CASRFDRGPNEKLFF.

This chain links TRBV30 with TRBJ1-1; 8 bases agree with TRBD1. After removal of 2 bases from V and 7 bases from J, the junction contained 9 bases not matched to a gene. Germline V CDR1 and CDR2: GTSNPN, SVGIG (reference sequence). This CDR3 is 14 amino acids long. CDR3 bases: TGTGCCTGGAGTTACAGGGGGGGTATTATTGAAGCTTTCTTT. Its translation is CAWSYRGGIIEAFF.

This chain uses TRBV20-1 with TRBJ1-6; D gene ambiguous. Germline V gene data show CDR1 as DFQATT and CDR2 as SNEGSKA (reference sequence). V was cut by 4 bases and J by 6 bases, with 16 bases left in between. The CDR3 contains 15 residues. The CDR3 is CSAIDYRSGNSPLHF. In nucleotides, the CDR3 is TGCAGTGCTATTGATTATCGGTCAGGTAATTCACCCCTCCACTTT.

The chain carries TRBV4-1 and TRBJ2-7; 11 nucleotides align to TRBD2. J lost 0 bases, V lost 4 bases, and 5 bases had no gene match. Germline V gene sequence: CDR1 MGHRA, CDR2 YSYEKL. This CDR3 spans 16 amino acids. The chain's CDR3 is CASSPGLAVSSYEQYF. CDR3 DNA: TGCGCCAGCAGCCCGGGACTAGCGGTAAGCTCCTACGAGCAGTACTTC.

The rearrangement uses TRBV7-2 and TRBJ1-1; no definite D call. Germline lookup yields CDR1 SGHTA and CDR2 FQGNSA. Trimming removed 4 bases at V and 1 base at J, with 7 bases between. The CDR3 runs to 13 residues. This CDR3 reads CASSSTTNTEAFF. For the CDR3, the DNA is TGTGCCAGCAGCTCGACAACGAACACTGAAGCTTTCTTT.

V and J are TRBV4-2 and TRBJ2-2, with 8 nucleotides matching TRBD2. This CDR3 comprises 19 residues. The germline V gene encodes CDR1 LGHNA and CDR2 YNFKEQ. Trimming cost V 5 bases and J 1 base; bases outside gene matches: 15. CDR3 coding DNA: TGTGCCAGCAGCTCTTCGCTAGCGGGCACTGCACGGAACACCGGGGAGCTGTTTTTT. This sequence encodes CASSSSLAGTARNTGELFF.

This clone was found once. The chain has TRBV11-2 and TRBJ2-1; TRBD2 aligns across 10 bases. Germline V CDR1 and CDR2: SGHAT, FQNNGV. This CDR3 is built from 15 residues. With V trimmed by 4 bases and J by 4 bases, 4 bases remained unmatched. The CDR3 coding sequence is TGTGCCAGCAGCTCTAGCGGGGGTACTTACAATGAGCAGTTCTTC. As protein: CASSSSGGTYNEQFF.

This clone has only one observation. The same CDR3 arises from other DNA sequences in this sample as well. The J gene is TRBJ1-2, the V gene TRBV6-5, with TRBD1 identical over 7 bases. V trimming: 0 bases; J trimming: 5 bases; junction bases outside the gene matches: 3. This CDR3 has 14 residues. Germline CDR1 MNHEY, CDR2 SVGAGI. CDR3 sequence: CASSYSRTGYGYTF. Written as DNA, the CDR3 is TGTGCCAGCAGTTACTCGAGGACAGGTTATGGCTACACCTTC.